The 13 T cell receptor beta chains in this list originate from one sample, sequenced in a study of cytomegalovirus exposure and HLA in healthy donors. Amplification used 60 Vbeta primers and 13 Jbeta primers. The protocol was immunoSEQ multiplex PCR, while the TCRdb copy is restricted to in-frame clones and leaves out a portion. The repertoire holds roughly 110,000 clones, with almost 70% as singletons. Specimen: PBMCs. These receptors originate from a man aged 25-40 years in good health and CMV-seropositive.

The V and J genes are TRBV29-1 and TRBJ2-7; TRBD2 might be the D (6 bases). The V gene's germline CDR1 is SQVTM and CDR2 ANQGSEA. The germline V and J ends were trimmed by 2 bases and 3 bases, with 11 bases remaining between them. CDR3 length: 13 amino acids. CDR3 protein: CSVEWGVGYEQYF. The CDR3 nucleotides read TGCAGCGTTGAATGGGGGGTCGGCTACGAGCAGTACTTC.

The rearrangement uses TRBV18 and TRBJ1-1; D might be TRBD1 (6 bases). Looked up from germline, CDR1 is KGHSH and CDR2 is LQKENI. Trimming stripped 7 bases from V and 0 bases from J, with 18 bases between. CDR3 length: 16 amino acids. The CDR3, as DNA: TGTGCCAGCTTTTTTACAGGGAAGGTGATGAACACTGAAGCTTTCTTT. This translates into CASFFTGKVMNTEAFF.

In the case of this clone: The same CDR3 is also encoded by other DNA sequences in this sample. The J gene is TRBJ1-1, the V gene TRBV5-4; D perhaps matches TRBD1 (6 bases). Germline CDR1 SGHNT, CDR2 YYREEE (reference sequence). The CDR3 runs to 17 residues. Trimming removed 4 bases from V and 1 base from J, with 20 bases in between. The CDR3 region is CASSPPIGGSRNTEAFF. CDR3 nucleotide sequence: TGTGCCAGCAGCCCACCTATAGGGGGTAGTAGGAACACTGAAGCTTTCTTT.

The chain employs TRBV2 and TRBJ2-5, with 11 bases fitting TRBD2. CDR1 SNHLY and CDR2 FYNNEI come from the germline V gene. Trimming took 6 bases from V and 4 from J; bases not matched to a gene: 10. The CDR3 runs 16 residues. The CDR3 reads CASRRLAGSTGETQYF. Here the CDR3 DNA reads TGTGCCAGCAGGAGACTAGCGGGGAGTACTGGAGAGACCCAGTACTTC.

The chain is built from TRBV9 and TRBJ2-5, with 7 bases matching TRBD2. This CDR3 comprises 15 residues. The germline V gene has CDR1 SGDLS and CDR2 YYNGEE. With 2 bases clipped from V and 1 base from J, the junction kept 5 bases outside the gene matches. The CDR3 loop reads CASSVGPGGQETQYF. CDR3 DNA: TGTGCCAGCAGCGTTGGGCCGGGGGGCCAAGAGACCCAGTACTTC.

The rearrangement joins TRBV27 to TRBJ2-3; D gene uncertain. CDR3 length equals 13 residues. The V gene's germline CDR1 is MNHEY and CDR2 SMNVEV (reference sequence). Trimming removed 6 bases from V and 3 bases from J, with 10 bases in between. CDR3: CASSDLRTDTQYF. For the CDR3, the DNA is TGTGCCAGCAGCGATTTGAGAACAGATACGCAGTATTTT.

V usage is TRBV29-1 and J usage is TRBJ2-7, with 11 bases identical to TRBD2. The CDR3 contains 13 residues. The V gene end was trimmed by 5 bases and the J gene end by 3 bases; junction bases not matched to a gene: 3. Germline CDR1 and CDR2: SQVTM and ANQGSEA. CDR3: CSVLAGGSYEQYV. Here the CDR3 DNA reads TGCAGCGTTCTAGCGGGAGGCAGCTACGAGCAGTACGTC.

This rearrangement joins TRBV5-1 to TRBJ1-1; no reliable D call. Trimming took off 0 bases at V and 2 bases at J, with 11 bases between the two ends. The germline V gene has CDR1 SGHRS and CDR2 YFSETQ. CDR3 length equals 15 residues. CDR3 sequence: CASSLEGQVNTEAFF. The CDR3 nucleotides are TGCGCCAGCAGCTTGGAAGGCCAGGTAAACACTGAAGCTTTCTTT. Based on the CDR3 plus reference TRBV5-1 and TRBJ1-1, the full variable domain is KAGVTQTPRYLIKTRGQQVTLSCSPISGHRSVSWYQQTPGQGLQFLFEYFSETQRNKGNFPGRFSGRQFSNSRSEMNVSTLELGDSALYLCASSLEGQVNTEAFFGQGTRLTVV.

This clone was found a few times. The V and J genes are TRBV7-3 and TRBJ1-1; TRBD1 matches 7 bases. Germline V lookup: CDR1 SGHTA, CDR2 FQGTGA. V gave up 5 bases and J gave up 0 bases; unmatched junction bases: 3. This CDR3 region has 14 residues. This CDR3 is CASSPGTVNTEAFF. The CDR3 DNA sequence: TGTGCCAGCAGCCCTGGGACAGTGAACACTGAAGCTTTCTTT.

A word on this clone: One end of the junction does not line up with germline, which may come from a read error. The same CDR3 arises from other DNA sequences in this sample as well. This rearrangement joins TRBV11-1 to TRBJ2-5; D gene ambiguous. Per germline, CDR1 SGHAT and CDR2 FQDESV (reference sequence). The CDR3 has 15 residues. The CDR3 spells CASSLISRSEETQYF. CDR3 nucleotide sequence: TGCGCCAGCAGCTTAATATCCCGGAGTGAGGAGACCCAGTACTTC.

This clone was recorded only once. The chain links TRBV7-3 to TRBJ1-1, with D perhaps TRBD1 (6 bases). The ends were cut back, 0 bases at V and 6 bases at J, with 17 bases in the middle. This CDR3 comprises 16 residues. Germline values: CDR1 SGHTA, CDR2 FQGTGA. The CDR3, as DNA: TGTGCCAGCAGCTTAACGAGAGGGACAATAACCCCTGAAGCTTTCTTT. This encodes CASSLTRGTITPEAFF.

This clone has only a few counts. V is TRBV11-2 and J is TRBJ1-1, with a possible D match to TRBD1 (5 bases). This CDR3 has 13 residues. V was trimmed by 6 bases and J by 10 bases, leaving 18 bases between them. Germline values: CDR1 SGHAT, CDR2 FQNNGV. DNA for the CDR3: TGTGCCAGCAGATCGGGAACATCGGGGGTAGCTTTCTTT. This translates into CASRSGTSGVAFF. Full variable domain (missing parts from reference TRBV11-2 and TRBJ1-1): EAGVAQSPRYKIIEKRQSVAFWCNPISGHATLYWYQQILGQGPKLLIQFQNNGVVDDSQLPKDRFSAERLKGVDSTLKIQPAKLEDSAVYLCASRSGTSGVAFFGQGTRLTVV.

This clone has more than one count but fewer than ten. The V call is TRBV7-9, the J call TRBJ2-7, with D maybe TRBD2 (7 bases). CDR3 length: 13 amino acids. V was shortened by 5 bases and J by 6 bases, with 14 bases between the two germline ends. The germline gives CDR1 SEHNR, CDR2 FQNEAQ (reference sequence). CDR3 residues: CASSPRGGPEQYV. For the CDR3, the DNA is TGTGCCAGCAGCCCAAGGGGGGGTCCCGAGCAGTACGTC.